This TCR beta chain originates from a study of blood T cell repertoires in COVID-19. Study information: Researchers got acute and convalescent COVID-19 samples from the United States, Italy and Spain. From T cells, B-cell-depleted T cells, or PBMCs came the material, which was cDNA or gDNA.

Authors' processing steps: For nucleated cells, counts were estimated from reference gene primer amplification. Sequencing used immunoSEQ multiplex PCR; TCRdb keeps in-frame clones, though not all of them. That table supplies the V and J calls and clone size; D and trimming were determined from the DNA. The table lists 85,000 to 100,000 clones, around 82% of them singletons. CDR1 is MGHRA and CDR2 is YSYEKL in the germline V gene. V shed 0 bases and J shed 4 bases, with 13 bases lying between them. The CDR3 covers 15 residues. Sequencing was done on a sample of peripheral blood. The chain uses TRBV4-1 and TRBJ2-7; D is unclear. The origin of this receptor is a man between 50 and 59 years old who had recovered from COVID-19. The CDR3 sequence: CASSQDSQYFYEQYF. The CDR3 bases are TGCGCCAGCAGCCAAGATAGCCAGTATTTTTACGAGCAGTACTTC.